This T cell receptor beta chain was recovered during a study of CD8+CD57+ T cells in acquired aplastic anemia. Genomic DNA constituted the template upon which TCR beta VDJ and CDR3 profiling was performed. TCRdb processed the reads anew with MiXCR; each CDR3 protein has one entry. The sample includes 95,000 to 120,000 distinct CDR3 sequences, 51% of them seen just once. This clonotype was picked up many times. Its target is unknown. Study conclusions and caveats: The number of CD8+ CDR3 sequences shared by patients and controls was roughly 30.

Germline values: CDR1 MGHRA, CDR2 YSYEKL. The CDR3 totals 16 residues. The junction had 8 bases not matched to a gene; V was cut back by 0 bases and J by 6 bases. The sequencing sample was made of sorted CD4+, CD8+, or CD8+CD57+ T cells (not recorded which) from PBMCs. The receptor was isolated from a human donor in good health, serving as a control. The J gene is TRBJ1-5, the V gene TRBV4-1, with TRBD1 matching 7 bases. The CDR3 loop is CASSQEGGRGIQPQHF. CDR3 bases: TGCGCCAGCAGCCAAGAAGGTGGCAGGGGGATTCAGCCCCAGCATTTT.